Listed below are T cell receptor beta chains from one sample, sequenced in a study of PD-L1 blockade in urothelial cancer. Clones were sequenced by immunoSEQ multiplex PCR, and TCRdb holds only the in-frame ones, with some missing. The table records 50,000 to 65,000 clones, around 81% of them present only once. Specimen: PBMCs, collected around atezolizumab (anti-PD-L1) treatment. These receptors originate from a man between 65 and 79 years old with urothelial cancer. Both conserved end residues are part of each CDR3. D genes are given only for firm matches. Size is stated for part of the rows, as once, few or many counts, or as a class when the clone is expanded.

j_gene	d_gene	abundance	v_gene	CDR3aa	CDR3nt
TRBJ2-1	TRBD2	NA	TRBV2	CASRPPGLAGVDYNEQFF	TGTGCCAGCAGACCACCCGGCCTAGCGGGAGTGGACTACAATGAGCAGTTCTTC
TRBJ2-5	NA	NA	TRBV2	CASSVNREETQYF	TGTGCCAGCAGTGTGAACAGAGAAGAGACCCAGTACTTC
TRBJ2-4	TRBD2	once	TRBV5-1	CASTGGAKNIQYF	TGCGCCAGCACCGGGGGGGCCAAAAACATTCAGTACTTC
TRBJ2-2	TRBD1	NA	TRBV19	CASSMRPTGIGNTGELFF	TGTGCCAGTAGTATGAGGCCGACAGGGATTGGAAACACCGGGGAGCTGTTTTTT
TRBJ2-1	NA	few	TRBV5-1	CASSLGDSGGNEQFF	TGCGCCAGCAGCTTGGGGGACTCGGGTGGGAATGAGCAGTTCTTC
TRBJ2-5	NA	NA	TRBV19	CASSSVSTVQETQYF	TGTGCCAGTAGTTCGGTCTCGACAGTTCAAGAGACCCAGTACTTC
TRBJ1-1	NA	NA	TRBV19	CASSPTQNTEAFF	TGTGCCAGTAGTCCGACACAGAACACTGAAGCTTTCTTT
TRBJ1-4	TRBD1	NA	TRBV5-4	CASSLGRTGGGKLFF	TGTGCCAGCAGCTTGGGGCGGACAGGGGGTGGTAAACTGTTTTTT
TRBJ2-3	TRBD2	once	TRBV5-1	CASSPEGSIGAGVDTQYF	TGCGCCAGCAGCCCGGAAGGATCGATCGGGGCGGGGGTAGATACGCAGTATTTT
TRBJ2-5	TRBD1	once	TRBV18	CASSPVRGYQETQYF	TGTGCCAGCTCACCAGTCAGGGGGTACCAAGAGACCCAGTACTTC
TRBJ1-1	NA	NA	TRBV9	CASSVAGNTEAFF	TGTGCCAGCAGCGTAGCGGGGAACACTGAAGCTTTCTTT
TRBJ1-1	TRBD1	NA	TRBV15	CATSSTGQGVRKAFF	TGTGCCACCAGCAGTACGGGACAGGGGGTGCGAAAGGCTTTCTTT
TRBJ2-1	TRBD1	few	TRBV7-9	CASSFRTGRFSSYNEQFF	TGTGCCAGCAGCTTCCGGACAGGGCGCTTTAGCTCCTACAATGAGCAGTTCTTC
TRBJ1-2	TRBD1	NA	TRBV2	CASSGDRAGYTF	TGTGCCAGCAGTGGGGACAGGGCTGGCTACACCTTC
TRBJ2-1	TRBD2	few	TRBV5-1	CASSRLAEGYNEQFF	TGCGCCAGCAGTCGTCTAGCGGAGGGCTACAATGAGCAGTTCTTC
TRBJ2-3	TRBD2	NA	TRBV6-5	CASSWTSGITDTQYF	TGTGCCAGCAGTTGGACTAGCGGGATCACAGATACGCAGTATTTT
TRBJ1-2	NA	NA	TRBV21-1	CASSKAGPEGGITYGYTF	TGTGCCAGCAGCAAAGCCGGACCGGAGGGAGGGATAACCTATGGCTACACCTTC
TRBJ1-1	NA	NA	TRBV27	CASSPTGLNTEAFF	TGTGCCAGCAGTCCGACAGGACTGAACACTGAAGCTTTCTTT
TRBJ1-1	NA	NA	TRBV5-1	CASSDVRENTEAFF	TGCGCCAGCAGCGACGTCAGGGAGAACACTGAAGCTTTCTTT
TRBJ2-1	NA	once	TRBV7-9	CASSTRQHNEQFF	TGTGCCAGCAGCACCCGACAGCACAATGAGCAGTTCTTC
TRBJ1-3	TRBD1	NA	TRBV19	CASSIAGTAGNTIYF	TGTGCCAGTAGTATAGCCGGGACAGCTGGAAACACCATATATTTT
TRBJ2-2	TRBD1	many	TRBV2	CASRLSGQGIPGELFF	TGTGCCAGCAGGCTGTCCGGACAGGGGATACCCGGGGAGCTGTTTTTT
TRBJ2-7	TRBD2	NA	TRBV5-1	CASSLELASYEQYF	TGCGCCAGCAGCTTGGAACTAGCGAGCTACGAGCAGTACTTC